Each of the 30 T cell receptor beta chains below was sequenced from the same sample in a study of T cell responses to AZD1222 COVID-19 vaccine. Libraries were prepared by immunoSEQ multiplex PCR; TCRdb keeps only in-frame clonotypes and omits some of them. The sample has tens of thousands of clones; under 90% are singletons. The sample here was peripheral blood, taken 28 days after the second AZD1222 dose. These receptor sequences come from an adult who received the AZD1222 COVID-19 vaccine.

The V gene is TRBV28, the J gene TRBJ1-2, with 11 bases that match TRBD1. The CDR3 consists of 15 residues. The V gene end was trimmed by 6 bases and the J gene end by 6 bases; junction bases not matched to a gene: 9. Germline CDR1 is MDHEN and CDR2 is SYDVKM. The CDR3 coding sequence is TGTGCCAGCAGCCATGGCGGACAGGGGGCGCATGGCTACACCTTC. Amino acid sequence: CASSHGGQGAHGYTF.

The chain is built from TRBV7-9 and TRBJ2-5; D not certain. Germline V gene data show CDR1 as SEHNR and CDR2 as FQNEAQ (reference sequence). V lost 5 bases to trimming and J lost 4 bases, with 14 bases between them. This CDR3 has 14 residues. The CDR3 nucleotides read TGTGCCAGCAGCCGGAAAAATAGGGTAGAGACCCAGTACTTC. This codes for CASSRKNRVETQYF.

The table lists this clone with a few counts. This chain connects TRBV6-4 to TRBJ2-1, with TRBD2 matching 8 bases. Trimming at V came to 2 bases and at J to 3 bases, leaving 9 bases not matched to a gene. This CDR3 is built from 17 residues. CDR1 and CDR2 (germline): MRHNA, SNTAGT. CDR3 in DNA: TGTGCCAGCAGTGACACCTTTGGAGCGGGAGACTACAATGAGCAGTTCTTC. The encoded protein is CASSDTFGAGDYNEQFF.

The rearrangement uses TRBV29-1 and TRBJ1-6; unclear D gene. The CDR3 sequence is 14 residues long. Looked up from germline, CDR1 is SQVTM and CDR2 is ANQGSEA. V was clipped by 5 bases and J by 6 bases, with 14 bases between them. As DNA, the CDR3 is TGCAGCGTTCGGCAAGATGGCCGTAATTCACCCCTCCACTTT. It specifies CSVRQDGRNSPLHF.

This clone has a single count. V usage is TRBV27 and J usage is TRBJ2-1, with TRBD2 matching 11 bases. Germline assignment: CDR1 MNHEY and CDR2 SMNVEV (reference sequence). CDR3 size: 14 residues. V shed 6 bases and J 5 bases; nucleotides not matched to a gene: 3. The CDR3 loop is CASRSSGGNNEQFF. The DNA of the CDR3 is TGTGCCAGCAGGTCTAGCGGGGGGAACAATGAGCAGTTCTTC.

The chain is built from TRBV9 and TRBJ2-7; D is perhaps TRBD2 (6 bases). Per the germline V gene, CDR1 is SGDLS and CDR2 is YYNGEE. This CDR3 spans 12 amino acids. Trimming took off 4 bases at V and 7 bases at J, with 12 bases between the two ends. DNA for the CDR3: TGTGCCAGCAGCTACCTGGAGGGGGAGCAGTACTTC. It translates to CASSYLEGEQYF.

The J gene is TRBJ1-3, the V gene TRBV5-4, with 11 bases lining up with TRBD1. V was pared by 4 bases and J by 2 bases, with 11 bases of the junction left unmatched. Germline-derived CDR1 and CDR2 are SGHNT and YYREEE (reference sequence). The CDR3 runs 18 residues. CDR3 coding DNA: TGTGCCAGCAGCCCAGGACAGGGGGCGCAACCCACTGGAAACACCATATATTTT. This codes for CASSPGQGAQPTGNTIYF.

The V call is TRBV5-1, the J call TRBJ1-4, with TRBD1 matching 10 bases. This CDR3 has 15 amino acids. Germline CDR1 is SGHRS and CDR2 is YFSETQ. V dropped 0 bases and J dropped 8; count of bases not matched to a gene: 4. The CDR3: CASSLGGQGEEKLFF. DNA for the CDR3: TGCGCCAGCAGCTTGGGTGGACAGGGGGAGGAAAAACTGTTTTTT.

The chain recombines TRBV2 with TRBJ2-1, with TRBD1 matching over 10 bases. This CDR3 is 15 amino acids long. V lost 7 bases, J lost 6 bases, and 9 bases stayed unmatched. The germline CDR1 and CDR2 sequences are SNHLY and FYNNEI. This chain's CDR3 is CASMRQGARINEQFF. The CDR3 nucleotides are TGTGCCAGCATGAGACAGGGGGCGCGGATCAATGAGCAGTTCTTC.

This chain joins TRBV5-6 and TRBJ1-2, with a tentative D call TRBD1 (5 bases). Germline V gene sequence: CDR1 SGHDT, CDR2 YYEEEE. V lost 7 bases to trimming and J lost 1 base, with 14 bases between them. The CDR3 is made up of 14 amino acids. The chain's CDR3 is CASRAGTVNYGYTF. CDR3 DNA: TGTGCCAGCCGTGCCGGGACGGTTAACTATGGCTACACCTTC.

The chain combines TRBV4-3 with TRBJ2-7, with 8 bases that match TRBD1. CDR3 length: 18 residues. Germline V CDR1 and CDR2: LGHNA, YSLEER. Losses at the gene ends were 1 base for V and 3 bases for J; bases not matched to a gene: 14. The CDR3 DNA follows: TGCGCCAGCAGCCAAGCCCGCGCAACGGGTACAGGGGGCTACGAGCAGTACTTC. It specifies CASSQARATGTGGYEQYF.

The chain couples TRBV28 to TRBJ1-5, with TRBD1 matching over 7 bases. The CDR3 runs to 14 residues. Germline lookup yields CDR1 MDHEN and CDR2 SYDVKM. Germline trimming cut 6 bases from V and 4 bases from J; bases unmatched to any gene: 6. This chain's CDR3 is CASSPGTANQPQHF. The CDR3 nucleotides read TGTGCCAGCAGCCCGGGGACAGCTAATCAGCCCCAGCATTTT. Drawing the rest from reference TRBV28 and TRBJ1-5, the complete variable domain is DVKVTQSSRYLVKRTGEKVFLECVQDMDHENMFWYRQDPGLGLRLIYFSYDVKMKEKGDIPEGYSVSREKKERFSLILESASTNQTSMYLCASSPGTANQPQHFGDGTRLSIL.

J is TRBJ1-2 and V is TRBV9; tentative D call: TRBD1 (6 bases). CDR1 is SGDLS and CDR2 is YYNGEE in the germline V gene. CDR3 length: 14 residues. Trimming left V 3 bases short and J 10 bases short, with 19 bases between. The CDR3 reads CASSEGHRSAHYTF. The CDR3 region has the DNA TGTGCCAGCAGCGAGGGACATAGATCCGCCCACTACACCTTC. Full variable domain (missing parts from reference TRBV9 and TRBJ1-2): DSGVTQTPKHLITATGQRVTLRCSPRSGDLSVYWYQQSLDQGLQFLIQYYNGEERAKGNILERFSAQQFPDLHSELNLSSLELGDSALYFCASSEGHRSAHYTFGSGTRLTVV.

The chain employs TRBV4-1 and TRBJ2-3, with D hard to call. CDR1 is MGHRA and CDR2 is YSYEKL in the germline V gene. V was pared by 1 base and J by 3 bases, with 14 bases between. The CDR3 spans 16 residues. This CDR3 is CASSQGFREGTDTQYF. The CDR3 DNA is TGCGCCAGCAGCCAAGGTTTTAGGGAAGGGACAGATACGCAGTATTTT.

V is TRBV5-4 and J is TRBJ2-2; 9 bases are shared with TRBD2. This CDR3 contains 17 residues. CDR1 and CDR2 (germline): SGHNT, YYREEE (reference sequence). Trimming cost V 0 bases and J 4 bases; bases outside gene matches: 7. The CDR3 loop is CASSLDSGGRLTGELFF. CDR3 sequence (DNA): TGTGCCAGCAGCTTGGATAGCGGGGGCCGTCTCACCGGGGAGCTGTTTTTT.

CDR3 coding DNA: TGTGCCAGCAGTTACGGGGACCGAAGCTACGAGCAGTACTTC. Amino acids: CASSYGDRSYEQYF. The J gene is TRBJ2-7, the V gene TRBV28; the D call may be TRBD1 or TRBD2 (5 bases each). This CDR3 contains 14 residues. The V gene lost 4 bases and the J gene lost 3 bases, with 13 bases spanning the gap. From germline, CDR1 is MDHEN and CDR2 SYDVKM.

For the CDR3, the DNA is TGTGCCAGCACGTGGGGGACAGGCCCTAATCAGCCCCAGCATTTT. It specifies CASTWGTGPNQPQHF. The chain joins TRBV2 to TRBJ1-5; TRBD1 matches at 8 bases. V trimming: 7 bases; J trimming: 4 bases; junction bases outside the gene matches: 9. The CDR3 contains 15 residues. The germline gives CDR1 SNHLY, CDR2 FYNNEI.

The V gene is TRBV6-5, the J gene TRBJ2-1; 10 positions agree with TRBD2. There are 15 residues in the CDR3. Germline assignment: CDR1 MNHEY and CDR2 SVGAGI. With V trimmed by 6 bases and J by 8 bases, 10 bases remained unmatched. CDR3 in amino acids: CASRRTGTSVDEQFF. In DNA form, the CDR3 reads TGTGCCAGCAGGAGAACCGGGACTAGCGTCGATGAGCAGTTCTTC.

The rearrangement links TRBV13 to TRBJ1-2; D remains ambiguous. V lost 5 bases, J lost 7 bases, and 17 bases lay in between. This CDR3 is built from 14 residues. From germline, CDR1 is PRHDT and CDR2 FYEKMQ (reference sequence). The DNA of the CDR3 is TGTGCCAGCAGCGAAGAGGGAGGGCAAGGTGGCTACACCTTC. The encoded protein is CASSEEGGQGGYTF.

The genes are TRBV4-1 and TRBJ2-3, with D possibly being TRBD2 (5 bases). Germline CDR1 is MGHRA and CDR2 is YSYEKL. The CDR3 covers 15 residues. Trimming left V 0 bases short and J 9 bases short, with 16 bases between. This chain's CDR3 is CASSQDSMRRGTQYF. The CDR3 DNA reads as TGCGCCAGCAGCCAAGATTCTATGCGTCGGGGAACGCAGTATTTT.

The sample holds a few counts of this clone. The chain joins TRBV19 to TRBJ2-1; 7 bases are shared with TRBD2. Germline loops: CDR1 LNHDA, CDR2 SQIVND (reference sequence). The CDR3 contains 17 residues. J lost 4 bases, V lost 3 bases, and 12 bases had no gene match. The CDR3 DNA follows: TGTGCCAGTAGTATTCCCCGGGGTAGCGGGCTATACAATGAGCAGTTCTTC. Translated, it gives CASSIPRGSGLYNEQFF.

This clone was seen only a few times. This sequence joins TRBV19 and TRBJ2-2; the match to TRBD1 covers 7 bases. J was trimmed by 3 bases and V by 5 bases; bases with no gene match: 9. The CDR3 consists of 16 residues. Germline V gene lookup returns CDR1 LNHDA and CDR2 SQIVND (reference sequence). The CDR3 loop reads CASSRSRTGDTGELFF. CDR3 DNA sequence: TGTGCCAGTAGTCGATCAAGGACAGGAGACACCGGGGAGCTGTTTTTT.

This clone was seen once. This chain connects TRBV5-1 to TRBJ1-6, with TRBD1 as a possible D gene (6 bases). This CDR3 is 15 amino acids long. The germline V gene has CDR1 SGHRS and CDR2 YFSETQ. Deletions cut 1 base from V and 5 bases from J, with 10 bases between. CDR3 protein: CASSLTGTDNSPLHF. The CDR3 coding sequence is TGCGCCAGCAGCTTGACAGGGACGGATAATTCACCCCTCCACTTT. The full variable domain, completed using reference TRBV5-1 and TRBJ1-6, is KAGVTQTPRYLIKTRGQQVTLSCSPISGHRSVSWYQQTPGQGLQFLFEYFSETQRNKGNFPGRFSGRQFSNSRSEMNVSTLELGDSALYLCASSLTGTDNSPLHFGNGTRLTVT.

The chain couples TRBV5-4 to TRBJ2-7, with a possible D match to TRBD2 (6 bases). With 3 bases removed from V and 7 bases from J, the gap between germline ends came to 14 bases. Germline-derived CDR1 and CDR2 are SGHNT and YYREEE (reference sequence). The CDR3 extends over 13 amino acids. For the CDR3, the DNA is TGTGCCAGCAGCTCCCCGGGGGAGCGGGAGCAGTACTTC. Residues: CASSSPGEREQYF.

A few counts support this clone. V usage is TRBV7-9 and J usage is TRBJ2-1; 10 bases match TRBD1. V gave up 3 bases and J gave up 1 base; unmatched junction bases: 3. The germline V gene encodes CDR1 SEHNR and CDR2 FQNEAQ (reference sequence). The CDR3 runs to 16 residues. CDR3 coding DNA: TGTGCCAGCAGCTTTCGACAGGGGGCATCCTACAATGAGCAGTTCTTC. Protein product: CASSFRQGASYNEQFF.

This chain connects TRBV5-6 to TRBJ2-7; TRBD2 is a possible D gene (6 bases). This CDR3 contains 15 residues. Germline V gene data show CDR1 as SGHDT and CDR2 as YYEEEE. V shed 1 base and J shed 0 bases, with 11 bases lying between them. This chain's CDR3 is CASSLFAGSSYEQYF. Written as DNA, the CDR3 is TGTGCCAGCAGCTTGTTTGCGGGGAGCTCCTACGAGCAGTACTTC.

The chain carries TRBV9 and TRBJ2-6; TRBD1 agrees at 12 bases. Germline lookup yields CDR1 SGDLS and CDR2 YYNGEE. After removal of 0 bases from V and 1 base from J, the junction contained 5 bases not matched to a gene. The CDR3 is 19 residues long. The CDR3 sequence: CASSVVTGQGASGANVLTF. DNA for the CDR3: TGTGCCAGCAGCGTAGTCACGGGACAGGGGGCATCTGGGGCCAACGTCCTGACTTTC.

This clone was seen once. The chain carries TRBV6-4 and TRBJ2-6; D remains ambiguous. CDR1 is MRHNA and CDR2 is SNTAGT in the germline V gene. V lost 3 bases, J lost 1 base, and 4 bases lay in between. The CDR3 runs 14 residues. The CDR3 here is CASSEASGANVLTF. CDR3 DNA sequence: TGTGCCAGCAGTGAGGCATCTGGGGCCAACGTCCTGACTTTC.

J is TRBJ1-4 and V is TRBV7-9; D unresolved. V shed 5 bases and J shed 8 bases, with 15 bases lying between them. The CDR3 has 14 amino acids. Germline V CDR1 and CDR2: SEHNR, FQNEAQ (reference sequence). DNA for the CDR3: TGTGCCAGCAGCAGAGAGATGGATCGCGAAAAACTGTTTTTT. It translates to CASSREMDREKLFF. The full variable domain, with the rest looked up from reference TRBV7-9 and TRBJ1-4, is DTGVSQNPRHKITKRGQNVTFRCDPISEHNRLYWYRQTLGQGPEFLTYFQNEAQLEKSRLLSDRFSAERPKGSFSTLEIQRTEQGDSAMYLCASSREMDREKLFFGSGTQLSVL.

The genes are TRBV7-2 and TRBJ1-6; D is unresolved. CDR3 length equals 12 residues. The V end lost 5 bases, the J end lost 13 bases, and 12 bases lay between the germline ends. Germline loops: CDR1 SGHTA, CDR2 FQGNSA. The CDR3 loop reads CASSLLFPPLHF. The CDR3 nucleotides read TGTGCCAGCAGCCTCCTTTTTCCCCCCCTCCACTTT.